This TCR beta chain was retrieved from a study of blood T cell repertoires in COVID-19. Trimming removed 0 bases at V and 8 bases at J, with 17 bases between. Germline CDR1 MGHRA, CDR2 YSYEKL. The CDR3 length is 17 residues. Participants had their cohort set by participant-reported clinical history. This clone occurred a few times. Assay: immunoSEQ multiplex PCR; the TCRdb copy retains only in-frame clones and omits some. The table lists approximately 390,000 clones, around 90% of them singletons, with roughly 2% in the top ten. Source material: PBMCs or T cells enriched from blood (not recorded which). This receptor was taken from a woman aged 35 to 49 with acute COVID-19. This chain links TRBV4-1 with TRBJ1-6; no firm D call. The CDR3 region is CASSQDRGPGGDSPLHF. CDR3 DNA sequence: TGCGCCAGCAGCCAAGATCGCGGGCCAGGAGGAGATTCACCCCTCCACTTT.